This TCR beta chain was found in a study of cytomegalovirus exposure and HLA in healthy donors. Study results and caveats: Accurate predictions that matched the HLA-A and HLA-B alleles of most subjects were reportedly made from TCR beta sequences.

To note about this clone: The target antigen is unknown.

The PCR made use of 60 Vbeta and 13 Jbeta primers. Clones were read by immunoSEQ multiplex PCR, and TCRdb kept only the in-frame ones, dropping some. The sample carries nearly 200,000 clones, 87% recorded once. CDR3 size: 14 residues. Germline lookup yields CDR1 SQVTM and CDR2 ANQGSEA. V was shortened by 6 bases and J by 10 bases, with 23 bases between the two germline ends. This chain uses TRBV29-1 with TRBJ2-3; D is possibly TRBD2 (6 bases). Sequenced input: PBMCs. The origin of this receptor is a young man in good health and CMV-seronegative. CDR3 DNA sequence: TGCAGCGTCGGGGCGGGGTGGGGGAATCTTGCGCAGTATTTT. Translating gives CSVGAGWGNLAQYF.